A single sample gave rise to the 16 T cell receptor beta chains below, sequenced in a study of T-cell reconstitution after alpha-beta-depleted transplantation in children. The authors prepared the TCRbeta library with unique molecular identifiers. Each CDR3 protein is one row after TCRdb ran MiXCR on the PCR reads. The data show roughly 300,000 distinct CDR3 sequences, with more than 9% seen just once and roughly a quarter held by the top ten. Sequencing was performed on peripheral blood, taken 180 days after TCRalphabeta/CD19-depleted stem cell transplant. The receptors derive from a male patient aged 2 to 10 who had a stem cell transplant for chronic granulomatous disease, so the T cells may come from the graft donor.

The gene calls are TRBV18 and TRBJ2-6; 8 bases are shared with TRBD1. V gave up 3 bases and J gave up 3 bases; unmatched junction bases: 4. CDR1 is KGHSH and CDR2 is LQKENI in the germline V gene. The CDR3 extends over 16 amino acids. The CDR3 loop is CASSPGQVDGANVLTF. As DNA, the CDR3 is TGTGCCAGCTCACCGGGACAGGTGGATGGGGCCAACGTCCTGACTTTC.

V usage is TRBV28 and J usage is TRBJ2-2; D uncertain. The V gene's germline CDR1 is MDHEN and CDR2 SYDVKM. The CDR3 has 12 residues. V dropped 7 bases and J dropped 2 bases, with 5 bases sitting between them. In DNA form, the CDR3 reads TGTGCCAGCACAGATAACACCGGGGAGCTGTTTTTT. Its translation: CASTDNTGELFF.

Notes on this clonotype: This may be a read error, as it is one base from a much larger clone. The chain carries TRBV6-1 and TRBJ1-6; D not certain. Germline V lookup: CDR1 MNHNS, CDR2 SASEGT. This CDR3 has 15 residues. The CDR3 DNA reads TGTGCCAGCAGTGCCGGGGTCCCCTATAATTCACCCCTCTACTTT. Protein: CASSAGVPYNSPLYF.

Many counts were recorded for this clonotype. The chain has TRBV11-2 and TRBJ2-1; D ambiguous. CDR1 and CDR2 (germline): SGHAT, FQNNGV. V lost 4 bases to trimming and J lost 1 base, with 14 bases between them. The CDR3 has 16 amino acids. The CDR3 region is CASSSPRAESYNEQFF. The DNA of the CDR3 is TGTGCCAGCAGCTCCCCAAGGGCTGAGTCCTACAATGAGCAGTTCTTC.

This clonotype was seen ten or more times. The chain uses TRBV5-1 and TRBJ2-1, with 14 bases that match TRBD2. This CDR3 has 18 amino acids. V shed 3 bases and J 0 bases; nucleotides not matched to a gene: 5. Germline assignment: CDR1 SGHRS and CDR2 YFSETQ. The DNA for the CDR3 is TGCGCCAGCAGCTGGGGACTAGCGGGAGACCTCTCCTACAATGAGCAGTTCTTC. Its protein is CASSWGLAGDLSYNEQFF.

This clonotype was detected ten times or more. This sequence joins TRBV18 and TRBJ1-2; D not certain. Germline lookup yields CDR1 KGHSH and CDR2 LQKENI. V dropped 1 base and J dropped 0 bases, with 9 bases sitting between them. The CDR3 consists of 15 residues. In nucleotides, the CDR3 is TGTGCCAGCTCACCACTCACAGAGTCTAACTATGGCTACACCTTC. The encoded protein is CASSPLTESNYGYTF.

This clonotype was detected many times. This chain joins TRBV20-1 and TRBJ1-1, with D perhaps matching TRBD1 (6 bases). Germline values: CDR1 DFQATT, CDR2 SNEGSKA (reference sequence). The CDR3 is 15 amino acids. Trimming removed 4 bases from V and 5 bases from J, with 20 bases in between. The CDR3 loop reads CSATHGGGSGTEAFF. The CDR3 DNA is TGCAGTGCTACTCATGGGGGGGGCTCCGGGACTGAAGCTTTCTTT.

In regard to this clonotype: This may stem from a read error, because a much larger clone lies one nucleotide away. V is TRBV5-1 and J is TRBJ2-2; 11 bases match TRBD2. Per the germline V gene, CDR1 is SGHRS and CDR2 is YFSETQ. Germline trimming cut 6 bases from V and 2 bases from J; bases unmatched to any gene: 6. The CDR3 is 16 residues long. DNA of the CDR3: TGCGCCAGCAACATACTAGCGGGGGATAACACCGGGGAGCTGTTTTTT. It is translated as CASNILAGDNTGELFF.

This clonotype was seen many times. V gene TRBV29-1 combines with J gene TRBJ2-1; 8 nucleotides align to TRBD1. The CDR3 consists of 14 residues. With 7 bases clipped from V and 1 base from J, the junction kept 6 bases outside the gene matches. The germline V gene has CDR1 SQVTM and CDR2 ANQGSEA. The CDR3 bases are TGCAGCGCCACCGGGACAGGTTCCTACAATGAGCAGTTCTTC. Translating it yields CSATGTGSYNEQFF.

This clonotype was recorded many times. The chain couples TRBV12-3 or TRBV12-4 to TRBJ2-6; tentative D call: TRBD1 (5 bases). V dropped 5 bases and J dropped 0 bases, with 14 bases sitting between them. CDR3 length: 17 residues. CDR3 sequence: CASSILGASSGANVLTF. CDR3 DNA: TGTGCCAGCAGTATCCTAGGGGCGAGCTCTGGGGCCAACGTCCTGACTTTC.

This clonotype was detected many times. Here the CDR3 DNA reads TGCGCCAGCAGCTTGGGAGGGGAGGGAGAGACCCAGTACTTC. As protein: CASSLGGEGETQYF. The chain recombines TRBV5-1 with TRBJ2-5; 7 bases are a match to TRBD2. The CDR3 spans 14 residues. Germline V CDR1 and CDR2: SGHRS, YFSETQ. With 0 bases clipped from V and 4 bases from J, the junction kept 3 bases outside the gene matches.

The chain combines TRBV4-3 with TRBJ2-2; D possibly corresponds to TRBD2 (5 bases). In germline, CDR1 is LGHNA, CDR2 YSLEER. V lost 1 base to trimming and J lost 2 bases, with 11 bases between them. CDR3 length: 16 amino acids. Here the CDR3 reads CASSQVVGVNTGELFF. CDR3 in DNA: TGCGCCAGCAGCCAAGTTGTCGGGGTCAACACCGGGGAGCTGTTTTTT.

Concerning this clonotype: A much larger clone lies one base from this, so it may be a read error. The rearrangement uses TRBV28 and TRBJ2-5; possible D gene TRBD2, 5 bases. The V gene's germline CDR1 is MDHEN and CDR2 SYDVKM. The CDR3 is 14 residues long. The CDR3 DNA is TGTGCCAGCAGTAGACTACTAGGTTCCGAGACCCGGTACTTC. As protein: CASSRLLGSETRYF.

This clonotype was counted ten times or more. The chain has TRBV27 and TRBJ2-7; D gene uncertain. CDR1 is MNHEY, CDR2 SMNVEV, per germline (reference sequence). The CDR3 extends over 13 amino acids. Trimming left V 5 bases short and J 3 bases short, with 11 bases between. The CDR3 region is CASSPTWNYEQYF. The DNA of the CDR3 is TGTGCCAGCAGTCCCACGTGGAACTACGAGCAGTACTTC.

This clonotype was recorded at least ten times. V gene TRBV29-1 combines with J gene TRBJ2-2; D is tentatively TRBD1 or TRBD2 (5 bases each). This CDR3 comprises 15 residues. Germline V gene data show CDR1 as SQVTM and CDR2 as ANQGSEA. With 3 bases removed from V and 1 base from J, the gap between germline ends came to 12 bases. The DNA of the CDR3 is TGCAGCGTTGATGTGAGGGGTATGAACACCGGGGAGCTGTTTTTT. It is translated as CSVDVRGMNTGELFF.

This clonotype was picked up many times. This chain uses TRBV7-8 with TRBJ1-2; 9 positions agree with TRBD1. The V gene's germline CDR1 is SGHVS and CDR2 FQNEAQ. The CDR3 runs to 16 residues. V lost 1 base and J lost 2; bases outside the gene matches: 5. The CDR3 region is CASSLGDREWNYGYTF. CDR3 nucleotide sequence: TGTGCCAGCAGCTTAGGGGACAGGGAATGGAACTATGGCTACACCTTC.